These T cell receptor beta chains were read from a single sample in a study of T cells in Graves' hyperthyroidism and ophthalmopathy. MiXCR, applied by TCRdb to the multiplex PCR reads, yields one record per CDR3 protein. The sample comprises around 340,000 distinct CDR3 sequences, roughly 20% of which are singletons, and roughly 16% rests with the top ten. The sample consisted of blood. Source of these receptors: a woman aged 40 to 50 with Graves' ophthalmopathy. Both conserved end residues are part of each CDR3. D genes are given only for firm matches. Clone size is given for some rows only: seen once, a few or many times, or a class if the clone is expanded.

>NA|once|TRBV7-2|TRBJ2-5
TGTGCCAGCAGCTTCTCCGGGGGCGCGGGTTCAAAGACCCAGTACTTC
CASSFSGGAGSKTQYF
>NA|many|TRBV7-2|TRBJ2-5
TGTGCCAGCAGCAACTACCCACAGGGAGCGAAAGAGACCCAGTACTTC
CASSNYPQGAKETQYF
>NA|many|TRBV19|TRBJ1-1
TGTGCCAGTACTGAGGATAAGGCCACTGAAGCTTTCTTT
CASTEDKATEAFF
>TRBD2|many|TRBV20-1|TRBJ2-7
TGCAGTGCTAGAGATCCCCGGACTAGCGGGAGAAGAGTCTACGAGCAGTACTTC
CSARDPRTSGRRVYEQYF
>NA|many|TRBV6-2/TRBV6-3|TRBJ1-5
TGTGCCAGCGGTAGTGGGTTGGTTCAGCCCCAGCATTTT
CASGSGLVQPQHF
>NA|few|TRBV6-2/TRBV6-3|TRBJ2-6
TGTGCCAGCATCGGGCAGGGCTCTGGGGCCAACGTCCTGACTTTC
CASIGQGSGANVLTF
>NA|many|TRBV27|TRBJ2-7
TGTGCCAGCAGCCGTGGGTCTCACCACGAGCAGTACTTC
CASSRGSHHEQYF
>TRBD1|NA|TRBV12-3/TRBV12-4|TRBJ1-1
TGTGCCAGCAGTTTAAGGGGGCAGAGGACTGAAGCTTTCTTT
CASSLRGQRTEAFF
>TRBD2|NA|TRBV12-3/TRBV12-4|TRBJ2-1
TGTGCCAGCAGTTCGACTAGCGGGAGGACGAACAATGAGCAGTTCTTC
CASSSTSGRTNNEQFF
>NA|many|TRBV6-5|TRBJ1-1
TGTGCCAGCAGTTTGACCTGGGGATCAGGGGAGACTGAAGCTTTCTTT
CASSLTWGSGETEAFF
>NA|many|TRBV5-1|TRBJ2-7
TGCGCCAGCAGCTTGGAGGTCACCGCCTACGAGCAGTACTTC
CASSLEVTAYEQYF
>NA|many|TRBV2|TRBJ2-6
TGTGCCAGCAGTCCCTCCCGGTCTGGGGCCAACGTCCTGACTTTC
CASSPSRSGANVLTF
>TRBD1|many|TRBV6-4|TRBJ1-3
TGTGCCAGCAGGGGACCGGGACAGGGGGCATTCCCAAGCTCTGGAAACACCATATATTTT
CASRGPGQGAFPSSGNTIYF
>NA|many|TRBV27|TRBJ1-1
TGTGCCAGCAGTTTATCAGGGGGGGTCACTGAAGCTTTCTTT
CASSLSGGVTEAFF
>TRBD2|many|TRBV28|TRBJ2-2
TGTGCCAGCAGACAGACTAGCGGGAGTTCCGGGGAGCTGTTTTTT
CASRQTSGSSGELFF
>NA|many|TRBV6-4|TRBJ2-7
TGTGCCAGCAGTGACGTCGGGGACGAGCAGTACTTC
CASSDVGDEQYF
>TRBD1|few|TRBV3-1|TRBJ1-1
TGTGCCAGCAGCCAATCAAATCAGGGGGCCACTGAAGCTTTCTTT
CASSQSNQGATEAFF
>NA|many|TRBV2|TRBJ2-7
TGTGCCAGCAGTGTTGGGGGCATCTCCTACGAGCAGTACTTC
CASSVGGISYEQYF
>NA|few|TRBV12-3/TRBV12-4|TRBJ2-5
TGTGCCAGCAGGTTGTGGGAACAAGAGACCCAGTACTTC
CASRLWEQETQYF
>TRBD1|many|TRBV20-1|TRBJ1-6
TGCAGTGCTAGAGGGACAGGTGTGACTAGCTCACCCCTCCACTTT
CSARGTGVTSSPLHF
>TRBD1|many|TRBV5-6|TRBJ1-5
TGTGCCAGCAGCCTGACGGGGACAGGGTTTTTATTGTCGGGCAATCAGCCCCAGCATTTT
CASSLTGTGFLLSGNQPQHF
>NA|many|TRBV30|TRBJ2-2
TGTGCCTGGAGTGTACTAGAGACCGGGGAGCTGTTTTTT
CAWSVLETGELFF
>NA|many|TRBV30|TRBJ1-1
TGTGCCTGGATTCTCTCCGCTGAAGCTTTCTTT
CAWILSAEAFF
>NA|medium-sized|TRBV12-3/TRBV12-4|TRBJ1-2
TGTGCCAGCACCCCCGGGCCGAGCTATGGCTACACCTTC
CASTPGPSYGYTF
>NA|NA|TRBV6-1|TRBJ2-2
TGTGCCAGCGCGATCCGAGGCGGGAACACCGGGGAGCTGTTTTTT
CASAIRGGNTGELFF
>NA|many|TRBV3-1|TRBJ2-7
TGTGCCAGCAGCCCATCGGTAGGCGGGGAGTTGTACTTC
CASSPSVGGELYF
>NA|many|TRBV15|TRBJ1-1
TGTGCCACCAGCAGAGCTTCGAACACTGAAGCTTTCTTT
CATSRASNTEAFF
>TRBD2|many|TRBV10-3|TRBJ2-7
TGTGCCACCCATAGGCGGGGGGGAAAACCCTACGAGCAGTACTTC
CATHRRGGKPYEQYF
>TRBD2|many|TRBV5-1|TRBJ2-2
TGCGCCAGCAGCCCTCCGGGACTAGCGGGAGCCAGGGAGCTGTTTTTT
CASSPPGLAGARELFF
>NA|many|TRBV28|TRBJ2-5
TGTGCCAGCAGTTTGTCATCGGGCGCCCAGTACTTC
CASSLSSGAQYF
>TRBD2|many|TRBV5-1|TRBJ2-7
TGCGCCAGCAGCTTGATTATCGGGAGGTTCTCCTACGAGCAGTACTTC
CASSLIIGRFSYEQYF
>NA|many|TRBV28|TRBJ1-2
TGTGCCAGCAGTTTTTCGTATTTCGGCTACACCTTC
CASSFSYFGYTF
>NA|many|TRBV2|TRBJ2-7
TGTGCCAACAGTGATTGGACAGCATACTTC
CANSDWTAYF
>TRBD2|NA|TRBV27|TRBJ2-3
TGTGCCTCAACAGGGTTAGGACTAGCGGGAGGCACAGATACGCAGTATTTT
CASTGLGLAGGTDTQYF
>NA|many|TRBV12-3/TRBV12-4|TRBJ2-4
TGTGCCAGCAGTTTAGCGCTGGGGGGCTGGGCCAAAAACATTCAGTACTTC
CASSLALGGWAKNIQYF
>TRBD1|NA|TRBV6-1|TRBJ1-5
TGTGCCAGCAGTAAAGGGACAGGGGATAATCAGCCCCAGCATTTT
CASSKGTGDNQPQHF
>TRBD2|few|TRBV11-1|TRBJ2-7
TGTGCCAGCAGCTTAGCGGGAGGGACTAGCGGGAGGACCGACTCCTACGAGCAGTACTTC
CASSLAGGTSGRTDSYEQYF
>NA|many|TRBV29-1|TRBJ1-2
TGCAGCGTTGAAACCCCGGGGGCCGGCTACACCTTC
CSVETPGAGYTF
>TRBD1|NA|TRBV6-1|TRBJ2-5
TGTGCCAGCAGGATAACAGGGGCCAGAGAGACCCAGTACTTC
CASRITGARETQYF
>NA|NA|TRBV6-5|TRBJ1-1
TGTGCCAGCAGTTACTCTGGGACGAGTTCGGCTTTCTTT
CASSYSGTSSAFF
>NA|many|TRBV20-1|TRBJ2-2
TGCAGTGCCAAAATGCGCGGATCCAATGTGTTCGGGGAGCTGTTTTTT
CSAKMRGSNVFGELFF
>NA|many|TRBV11-2|TRBJ2-7
TGTGCCAGCAGCTTAGAAAGTGAGAGCTCCTACGAGCAGTACTTC
CASSLESESSYEQYF
>TRBD2|many|TRBV20-1|TRBJ2-2
TGCAGTGCTAGAGATCTACTAGCGGGAGTGGGGGAGCTGTTTTTT
CSARDLLAGVGELFF
>NA|many|TRBV27|TRBJ2-6
TGTGCCAGCAGTACCCGGGCCACCCCATCCAGGGGTGGGGCCAACGTCCTGACTTTC
CASSTRATPSRGGANVLTF
>NA|many|TRBV25-1|TRBJ1-5
TGTGCCAGCAGTGTCGGTGATCAGCCCCAGCATTTT
CASSVGDQPQHF
>NA|few|TRBV11-2|TRBJ2-2
TGTGCCAGCAGATTTCCCGGGGACCCGGGCACCGGGGAGCTGTTTTTT
CASRFPGDPGTGELFF